These T cell receptor beta chains were read from a single sample in a study of regulatory T cells in long-lasting Graves disease. TCRdb ran MiXCR on the multiplex PCR reads and lists one entry per CDR3 protein. The sample has nearly 350,000 distinct CDR3 sequences, around 19% seen once. The input for sequencing was peripheral blood mononuclear cells (PBMCs), taken when the disease was refractory, from a patient treated with antithyroid drugs. The receptors were sampled from a female donor with Graves disease. CDR3s include the opening cysteine and the closing phenylalanine or tryptophan. D genes are given only for firm matches. Size tells how often a clone was seen (once, few, many) or the class of an expanded clone, and some rows leave it out.

TRBJ2-4 | many | TRBV2 | . | TGTGCCAGCAGGTACAGGTTTCTAGCCAAAAACATTCAGTACTTC | CASRYRFLAKNIQYF
TRBJ1-5 | many | TRBV12-3/TRBV12-4 | . | TGTGCCAGCAGCTTAGGCCAGGGGAGTCAGCCCCAGCATTTT | CASSLGQGSQPQHF
TRBJ2-7 | many | TRBV12-3/TRBV12-4 | . | TGTGCCAGCAGTTTAGATCAAGGGAGGGGGGGAGGTAACGAGCAGTACTTC | CASSLDQGRGGGNEQYF
TRBJ2-5 | few | TRBV13 | TRBD1 | TGTGCCAGCAGCTTAAGGCAGGGGGCCACGGAGACCCAGTACTTC | CASSLRQGATETQYF
TRBJ2-7 | many | TRBV6-2/TRBV6-3 | TRBD1 | TGTGCCAGCAGTTACTCGAAAATGTCGCTAGTAGGGACAGGTCTTTCCTACGAGCAGTACTTC | CASSYSKMSLVGTGLSYEQYF
TRBJ1-1 | . | TRBV30 | . | TGTGCCTGGAGGGGCGGCTTGAACACTGAAGCTTTCTTT | CAWRGGLNTEAFF
TRBJ2-2 | few | TRBV18 | TRBD2 | TGTGCCAGCTCAGCAATAGCGGGTCTCGGGGAGCTGTTTTTT | CASSAIAGLGELFF
TRBJ2-7 | many | TRBV7-8 | . | TGTGCCAGCAGCTTTCGCCCCCGACATCCTTACGAGCAGTACTTC | CASSFRPRHPYEQYF
TRBJ1-5 | many | TRBV28 | TRBD1 | TGTGCCAGCAGTCCGAGAGGACAGGGGGGTCAGCCCCAGCATTTT | CASSPRGQGGQPQHF
TRBJ1-6 | many | TRBV20-1 | . | TGCAGTGCTAGCCCTGGGGGGGGTCTGCGCTCACCCCTCCACTTT | CSASPGGGLRSPLHF
TRBJ2-7 | . | TRBV5-6 | . | TGTGCCAGCAGCTTGGAGGGGCTACTTGTGGAGCAGTACTTC | CASSLEGLLVEQYF
TRBJ1-3 | . | TRBV19 | TRBD1 | TGTGCCAGTAGTCCCCGGGACAGGGTCTTTGCCGCGGACTGGGTTCTCCGAAACACCATATATTTT | CASSPRDRVFAADWVLRNTIYF
TRBJ2-5 | many | TRBV7-2 | . | TGTGCCAGCAGCTTAGTGGCGGGACCAGAGACCCAGTACTTC | CASSLVAGPETQYF
TRBJ1-1 | few | TRBV7-9 | . | TGTGCCAGCAGCTTAAATCAGGGCTCGAACACTGAAGCTTTCTTT | CASSLNQGSNTEAFF
TRBJ2-7 | many | TRBV5-1 | . | TGCGCCAGCAGCCCTGTACGGGGTTCCCCTCGGCAGTACTTC | CASSPVRGSPRQYF
TRBJ1-3 | . | TRBV9 | . | TGTGCCAGCAGCGTAGATGGGGGAAAGGGCTCTGGAAACACCATATATTTT | CASSVDGGKGSGNTIYF
TRBJ2-2 | . | TRBV29-1 | TRBD1 | TGCAGCGTTGAAGCGTACAGGGGCGCGGGCACCGGGGAGCTGTTTTTT | CSVEAYRGAGTGELFF
TRBJ1-2 | many | TRBV14 | TRBD1 | TGTGCCAGCAGCCAGAAGCTAGGGACAGGGACGGATGGCTACACCTTC | CASSQKLGTGTDGYTF
TRBJ2-7 | many | TRBV7-9 | TRBD1 | TGTGCCAGCAGCTTAGAGGGTGGACAGGGCAACGAGCAGTACTTC | CASSLEGGQGNEQYF
TRBJ1-2 | . | TRBV12-3/TRBV12-4 | TRBD1 | TGCGCCAGCAGCCAAGTGATACAGGGGGCAAATGGCTACACCTTC | CASSQVIQGANGYTF
TRBJ1-1 | . | TRBV10-3 | . | TGTGCCATCAGTGAGAGGGGATCCAACACTGAAGCTTTCTTT | CAISERGSNTEAFF
TRBJ2-7 | . | TRBV5-1 | . | TGCGCCAGCAGCCGTGACGGGAACTCCGTATCCTACGAGCAGTACTTC | CASSRDGNSVSYEQYF
TRBJ2-2 | many | TRBV7-3 | TRBD2 | TGTGCCAGCAGCTTAATAGCGGGAGGCGGGGAGCTGTTTTTT | CASSLIAGGGELFF
TRBJ2-7 | few | TRBV6-2/TRBV6-3 | . | TGTGCCAGCCGGCCAAGGGCACGCTACGAGCAGTACTTC | CASRPRARYEQYF
TRBJ1-1 | many | TRBV20-1 | . | TGCAGTGCTAGGACCGGGGGCACTGAAGCTTTCTTT | CSARTGGTEAFF
TRBJ2-5 | few | TRBV7-3 | . | TGTGCCAGCAGCGGCGCGGGACATCATTTTCAAGAGACCCAGTACTTC | CASSGAGHHFQETQYF
TRBJ2-7 | few | TRBV29-1 | . | TGCAGCGTTGAAGAAAGAGCCTACGAGCAGTACTTC | CSVEERAYEQYF
TRBJ1-5 | many | TRBV12-3/TRBV12-4 | . | TGTGCCAGCAGCCAAGAGTGGTTGAGCAATCAGCCCCAGCATTTT | CASSQEWLSNQPQHF
TRBJ1-5 | many | TRBV2 | . | TGTGCCAGCAGTGACAGTCATAGCAATCAGCCCCAGCATTTT | CASSDSHSNQPQHF
TRBJ1-5 | . | TRBV7-8 | . | TGTGCCAGCAGCCCCGGACGGGATAGCAATCAGCCCCAGCATTTT | CASSPGRDSNQPQHF
TRBJ2-7 | . | TRBV18 | . | TGTGCCAGCTCACCTGCGACAGGCTACGAGCAGTACTTC | CASSPATGYEQYF
TRBJ1-1 | many | TRBV2 | . | TGTGCCAGCAGTGATATAGGGATGAACACTGAAGCTTTCTTT | CASSDIGMNTEAFF
TRBJ1-5 | . | TRBV27 | . | TGTGCCAGCAGTTTTGTCGGGGGGAGCAATCAGCCCCAGCATTTT | CASSFVGGSNQPQHF
TRBJ1-1 | . | TRBV6-6 | . | TGTGCCAGCAGTCACTCGACTACTGAAGCTTTCTTT | CASSHSTTEAFF
TRBJ1-2 | many | TRBV6-6 | TRBD1 | TGTGCCAGCAGTTACTCGTTACCACAGGGGGCTAATGGCTACACCTTC | CASSYSLPQGANGYTF
TRBJ1-1 | many | TRBV18 | . | TGTGCCAGCTCACCACCCAGGGATGAAGCTTTCTTT | CASSPPRDEAFF
TRBJ1-1 | . | TRBV5-4 | . | TGTGCCAGCAGCTTGGCCACAGTGAACACTGAAGCTTTCTTT | CASSLATVNTEAFF
TRBJ2-5 | many | TRBV7-2 | TRBD2 | TGTGCCAGCAGCGGACCCCCCGCGGGGGGGCCGGGAGAGACCCAGTACTTC | CASSGPPAGGPGETQYF
TRBJ2-5 | many | TRBV7-3 | . | TGTGCCAGCAGCTCGGGCGGGCAAGAGACCCAGTACTTC | CASSSGGQETQYF
TRBJ1-2 | many | TRBV18 | . | TGTGCCAGCTCACCCACGACGGGGGACTATGGCTACACCTTC | CASSPTTGDYGYTF
TRBJ2-7 | . | TRBV5-1 | . | TGCGCCAGCAGCTTGGACATTGCATCCTACGAGCAGTACTTC | CASSLDIASYEQYF
TRBJ1-1 | . | TRBV29-1 | . | TGCAGCGTTTTTGCGTTGTCGCCCCGGGGCACTGAAGCTTTCTTT | CSVFALSPRGTEAFF
TRBJ1-2 | many | TRBV29-1 | . | TGCAGCATCGGTTCAGGCGGGCTTGGCTACACCTTC | CSIGSGGLGYTF
TRBJ1-1 | . | TRBV11-2 | TRBD1 | TGTGCCAGCAGCATGGGACAGGGGAACACTGAAGCTTCCTTT | CASSMGQGNTEASF
TRBJ1-1 | few | TRBV6-1 | . | TGTGCCAGCAGGACGATGAACACTGAAGCTTTCTTT | CASRTMNTEAFF
TRBJ1-4 | many | TRBV7-2 | TRBD1 | TGTGCCAGCAGCTTAGGCCCCACAGGGGCAACTAATGAAAAACTGTTTTTT | CASSLGPTGATNEKLFF
TRBJ2-7 | many | TRBV24-1 | . | TGTGCCACCAGTGATTCGCCCGGACGGGGGTCCGAGCAGTACTTC | CATSDSPGRGSEQYF
TRBJ2-7 | . | TRBV18 | . | TGTGCCAGCTCACCAGTTGGGGGATGGGAGCAGTACTTC | CASSPVGGWEQYF
TRBJ2-5 | many | TRBV28 | TRBD2 | TGTGCCAGCAGTAGCGGGAGGGGAAGAGAGACCCAGTACTTC | CASSSGRGRETQYF
TRBJ2-7 | many | TRBV16 | . | TGTGCCAGCAGCCAGGACCGGAGTCGAGGGGGGAACTACGAGCAGTACTTC | CASSQDRSRGGNYEQYF
TRBJ2-5 | . | TRBV7-9 | . | TGTGCCAGCAGCTTAGGAGGTAGCGAGATATTCCAAGAGACCCAGTACTTC | CASSLGGSEIFQETQYF
TRBJ1-1 | many | TRBV7-9 | . | TGTGCCAGCAGCCGGGACCCAGGGATCACTGAAGCTTTCTTT | CASSRDPGITEAFF
TRBJ1-1 | few | TRBV19 | . | TGTGCCAGTAGTTTGGGGTTATCTGAAGCTTTCTTT | CASSLGLSEAFF
TRBJ2-5 | few | TRBV5-4 | TRBD2 | TGTGCCAGCAGCCGGAGGGCGGGGGGGGGACAAGAGACCCAGTACTTC | CASSRRAGGGQETQYF
TRBJ1-1 | . | TRBV7-9 | . | TGTGCCAGCAGCCCCCCCTTACGGGGGGACGCTTTCTTT | CASSPPLRGDAFF
TRBJ2-7 | many | TRBV29-1 | TRBD1 | TGCAGCGTGAGGGACAGACCCTACGAGCAGTACTTC | CSVRDRPYEQYF
TRBJ1-5 | . | TRBV6-1 | . | TGTGCCAGCAGTCCTTTCGGGTTCGACAGGCGGGCCCAGCATTTT | CASSPFGFDRRAQHF
TRBJ1-2 | . | TRBV7-9 | . | TGTGCCAGCAGCTACCGGGACGGGGGGCTAGATGGCTACACCTTC | CASSYRDGGLDGYTF
TRBJ2-7 | . | TRBV7-9 | TRBD1 | TGTGCCAGCAGCTTAGTCCGGGACAGTGCCTACGAGCGGTACTTC | CASSLVRDSAYERYF
TRBJ2-7 | . | TRBV6-1 | . | TGTGCCACCGGGACCGGCGGGGAGCAGTACTTC | CATGTGGEQYF